This TCR beta chain was observed in a study of blood T cell repertoires in COVID-19. At the level of the study: The samples span acute and convalescent COVID-19 from the United States, Italy and Spain.

Individuals drawn from about two dozen US areas were about 18 to 100 years old. Participant-given clinical history determined each cohort assignment. Resolution of symptoms, clearance, or two negative PCRs was present in recovered Cohort 3 donors. For this clone: This sample also contains other DNA sequences that code for the same CDR3.

Sequencing used immunoSEQ multiplex PCR; TCRdb keeps in-frame clones, though not all of them. The sample yields about half a million clones, approximately 90% seen once. Trimming took 6 bases from V and 2 from J; bases not matched to a gene: 5. Per germline, CDR1 SQVTM and CDR2 ANQGSEA. The CDR3 length is 13 residues. The gene calls are TRBV29-1 and TRBJ1-1, with 8 positions matching TRBD1. This TCR came from a woman aged 60 to 75 who had recovered from COVID-19. The sample comprised PBMCs or T cells enriched from blood (not recorded which). The CDR3 here is CSVGQGGNTEAFF. Written as DNA, the CDR3 is TGCAGCGTCGGACAGGGAGGAAACACTGAAGCTTTCTTT.